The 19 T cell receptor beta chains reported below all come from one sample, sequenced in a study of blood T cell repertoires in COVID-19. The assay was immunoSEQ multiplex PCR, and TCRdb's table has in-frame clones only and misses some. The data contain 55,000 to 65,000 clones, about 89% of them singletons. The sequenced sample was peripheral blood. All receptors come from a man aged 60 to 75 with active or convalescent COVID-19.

The CDR3 loop is CASSPPFREKGYTF. The CDR3 nucleotides are TGTGCCAGCTCACCACCATTCCGGGAGAAAGGTTACACCTTC. The chain couples TRBV18 to TRBJ1-2; no clear D. This CDR3 has 14 amino acids. The germline V gene encodes CDR1 KGHSH and CDR2 LQKENI. V was cut by 0 bases and J by 11 bases, with 16 bases left in between.

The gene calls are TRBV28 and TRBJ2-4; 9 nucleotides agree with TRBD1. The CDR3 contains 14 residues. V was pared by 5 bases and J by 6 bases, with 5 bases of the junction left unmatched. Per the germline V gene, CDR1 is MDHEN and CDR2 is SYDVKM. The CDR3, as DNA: TGTGCCAGCAGTCGGACAGGGGTGACAAACATTCAGTACTTC. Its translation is CASSRTGVTNIQYF.

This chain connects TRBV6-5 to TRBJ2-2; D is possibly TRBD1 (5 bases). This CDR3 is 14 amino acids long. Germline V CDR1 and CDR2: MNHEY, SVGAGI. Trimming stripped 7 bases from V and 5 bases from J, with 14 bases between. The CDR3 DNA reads TGTGCCAGCATCCAGGGCGTAGTGACCGGGGAGCTGTTTTTT. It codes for CASIQGVVTGELFF.

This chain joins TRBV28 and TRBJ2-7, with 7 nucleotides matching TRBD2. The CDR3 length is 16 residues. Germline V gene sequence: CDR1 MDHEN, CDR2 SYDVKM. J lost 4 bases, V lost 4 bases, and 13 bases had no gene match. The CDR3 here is CASSSSGGGSSYEQYF. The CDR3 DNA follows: TGTGCCAGCAGTTCGAGTGGGGGGGGAAGTTCTTACGAGCAGTACTTC. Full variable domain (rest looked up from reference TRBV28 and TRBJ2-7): DVKVTQSSRYLVKRTGEKVFLECVQDMDHENMFWYRQDPGLGLRLIYFSYDVKMKEKGDIPEGYSVSREKKERFSLILESASTNQTSMYLCASSSSGGGSSYEQYFGPGTRLTVT.

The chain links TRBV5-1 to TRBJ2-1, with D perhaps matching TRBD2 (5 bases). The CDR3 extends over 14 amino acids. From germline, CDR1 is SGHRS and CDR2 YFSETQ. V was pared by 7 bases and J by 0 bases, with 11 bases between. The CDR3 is CASRGLSSYNEQFF. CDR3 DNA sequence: TGCGCCAGCCGAGGACTGAGCTCCTACAATGAGCAGTTCTTC.

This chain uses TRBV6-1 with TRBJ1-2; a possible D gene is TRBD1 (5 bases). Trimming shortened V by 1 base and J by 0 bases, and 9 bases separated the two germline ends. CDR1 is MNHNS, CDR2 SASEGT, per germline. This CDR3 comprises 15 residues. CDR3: CASSEGQLPNYGYTF. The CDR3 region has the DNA TGTGCCAGCAGTGAAGGACAGCTCCCTAACTATGGCTACACCTTC.

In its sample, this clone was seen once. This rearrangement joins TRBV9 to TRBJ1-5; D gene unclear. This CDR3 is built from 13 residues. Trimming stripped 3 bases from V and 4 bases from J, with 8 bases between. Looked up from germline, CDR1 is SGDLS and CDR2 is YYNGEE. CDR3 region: CASSAHGNQPQHF. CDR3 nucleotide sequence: TGTGCCAGCAGCGCCCACGGGAATCAGCCCCAGCATTTT.

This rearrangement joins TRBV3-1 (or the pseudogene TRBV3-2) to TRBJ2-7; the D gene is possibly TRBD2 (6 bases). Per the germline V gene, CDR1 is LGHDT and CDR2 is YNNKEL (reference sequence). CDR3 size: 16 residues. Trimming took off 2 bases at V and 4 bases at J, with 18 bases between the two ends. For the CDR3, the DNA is TGTGCCAGCAGCCAAAGGGCGGGGCCGGCCGGTTACGAGCAGTACTTC. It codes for CASSQRAGPAGYEQYF.

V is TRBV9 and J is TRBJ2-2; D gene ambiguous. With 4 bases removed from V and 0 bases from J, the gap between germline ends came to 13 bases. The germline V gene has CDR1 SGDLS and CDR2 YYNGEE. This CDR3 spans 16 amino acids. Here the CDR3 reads CASSPVVGSNTGELFF. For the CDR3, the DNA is TGTGCCAGCAGCCCCGTGGTGGGCTCGAACACCGGGGAGCTGTTTTTT.

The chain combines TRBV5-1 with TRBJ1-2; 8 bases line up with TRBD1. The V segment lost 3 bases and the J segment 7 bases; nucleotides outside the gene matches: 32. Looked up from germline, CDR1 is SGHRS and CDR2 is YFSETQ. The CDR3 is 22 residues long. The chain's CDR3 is CASSSMGPGEGRGPPVDFGYTF. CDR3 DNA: TGCGCCAGCAGCTCGATGGGCCCGGGGGAGGGCAGGGGGCCCCCCGTGGACTTTGGCTACACCTTC.

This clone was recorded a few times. CDR3 nucleotide sequence: TGTGCCAGCAGCTTGGGGTTGGGACAGGGGGCGTTCACCGAGCAGTACTTC. Translated: CASSLGLGQGAFTEQYF. The chain has TRBV5-4 and TRBJ2-7; 12 bases align to TRBD1. Germline assignment: CDR1 SGHNT and CDR2 YYREEE (reference sequence). The CDR3 contains 17 residues. V shed 0 bases and J 6 bases; nucleotides not matched to a gene: 10. The variable domain in full, completed from reference TRBV5-4 and TRBJ2-7, reads ETGVTQSPTHLIKTRGQQVTLRCSSQSGHNTVSWYQQALGQGPQFIFQYYREEENGRGNFPPRFSGLQFPNYSSELNVNALELDDSALYLCASSLGLGQGAFTEQYFGPGTRLTVT.

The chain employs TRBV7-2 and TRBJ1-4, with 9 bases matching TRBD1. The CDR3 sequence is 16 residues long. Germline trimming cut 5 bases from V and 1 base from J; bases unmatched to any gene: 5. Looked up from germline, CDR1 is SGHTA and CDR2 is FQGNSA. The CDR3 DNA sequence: TGTGCCAGCAGCACCCACAGGGGGCGAACTAATGAAAAACTGTTTTTT. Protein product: CASSTHRGRTNEKLFF. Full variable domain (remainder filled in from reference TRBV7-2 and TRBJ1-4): GAGVSQSPSNKVTEKGKDVELRCDPISGHTALYWYRQSLGQGLEFLIYFQGNSAPDKSGLPSDRFSAERTGGSVSTLTIQRTQQEDSAVYLCASSTHRGRTNEKLFFGSGTQLSVL.

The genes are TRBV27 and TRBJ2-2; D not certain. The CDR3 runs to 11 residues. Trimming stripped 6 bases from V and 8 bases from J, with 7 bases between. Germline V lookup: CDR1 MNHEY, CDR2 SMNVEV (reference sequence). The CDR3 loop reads CASRTLGELFF. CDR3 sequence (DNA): TGTGCCAGCAGAACTTTAGGGGAGCTGTTTTTT.

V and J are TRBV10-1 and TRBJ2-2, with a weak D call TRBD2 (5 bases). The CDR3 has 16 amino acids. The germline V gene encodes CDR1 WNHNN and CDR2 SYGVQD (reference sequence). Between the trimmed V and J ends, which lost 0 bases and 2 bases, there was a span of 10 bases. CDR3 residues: CASSESRAINTGELFF. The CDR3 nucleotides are TGCGCCAGCAGTGAGTCGCGGGCAATAAACACCGGGGAGCTGTTTTTT.

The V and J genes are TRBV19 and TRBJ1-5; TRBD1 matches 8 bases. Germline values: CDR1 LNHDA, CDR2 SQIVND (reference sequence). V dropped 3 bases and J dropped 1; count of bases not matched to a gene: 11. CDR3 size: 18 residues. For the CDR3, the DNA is TGTGCCAGTAGTATTAGGGCCGGACAGGGAGGGAGCAATCAGCCCCAGCATTTT. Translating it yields CASSIRAGQGGSNQPQHF.

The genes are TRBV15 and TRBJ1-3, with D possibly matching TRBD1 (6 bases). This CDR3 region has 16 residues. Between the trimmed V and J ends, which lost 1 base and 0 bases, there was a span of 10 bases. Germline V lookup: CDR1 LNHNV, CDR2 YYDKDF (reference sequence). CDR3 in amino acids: CATSRANRVSGNTIYF. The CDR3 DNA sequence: TGTGCCACCAGCAGAGCGAACAGGGTCTCTGGAAACACCATATATTTT.

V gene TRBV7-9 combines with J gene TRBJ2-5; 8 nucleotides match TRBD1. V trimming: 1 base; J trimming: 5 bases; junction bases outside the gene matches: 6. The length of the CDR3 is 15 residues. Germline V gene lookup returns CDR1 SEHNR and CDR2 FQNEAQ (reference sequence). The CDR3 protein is CASSLVFGQGETQYF. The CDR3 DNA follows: TGTGCCAGCAGCTTAGTGTTCGGACAGGGTGAGACCCAGTACTTC.

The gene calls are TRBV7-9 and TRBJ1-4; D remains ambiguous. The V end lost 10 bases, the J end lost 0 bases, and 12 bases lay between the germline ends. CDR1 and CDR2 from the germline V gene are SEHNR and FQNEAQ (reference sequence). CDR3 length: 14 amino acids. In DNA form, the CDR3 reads TGTGCCACCAAACCCGCGTCAACTAATGAAAAACTGTTTTTT. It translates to CATKPASTNEKLFF.

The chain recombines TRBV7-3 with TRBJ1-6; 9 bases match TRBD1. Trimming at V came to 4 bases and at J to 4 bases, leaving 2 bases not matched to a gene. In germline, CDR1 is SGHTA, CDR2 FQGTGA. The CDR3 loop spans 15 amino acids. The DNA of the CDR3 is TGTGCCAGCAGCTCCGGGACAGGGTATAATTCACCCCTCCACTTT. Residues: CASSSGTGYNSPLHF.